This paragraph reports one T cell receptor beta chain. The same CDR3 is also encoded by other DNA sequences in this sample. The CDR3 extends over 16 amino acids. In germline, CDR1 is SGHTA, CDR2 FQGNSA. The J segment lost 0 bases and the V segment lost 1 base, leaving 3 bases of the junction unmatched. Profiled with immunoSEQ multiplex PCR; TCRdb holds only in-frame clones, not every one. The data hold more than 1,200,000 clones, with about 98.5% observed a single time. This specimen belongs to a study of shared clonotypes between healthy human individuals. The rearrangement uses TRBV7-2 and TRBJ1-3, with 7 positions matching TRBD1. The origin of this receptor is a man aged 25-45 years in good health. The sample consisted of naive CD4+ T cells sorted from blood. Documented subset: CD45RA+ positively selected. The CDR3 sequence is CASSLETGHSGNTIYF. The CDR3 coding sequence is TGTGCCAGCAGCTTAGAGACAGGGCACTCTGGAAACACCATATATTTT.